This passage covers 26 T cell receptor beta chains from one sample sequenced in a study of blood T cell repertoires in COVID-19. Libraries were prepared by immunoSEQ multiplex PCR; TCRdb keeps only in-frame clonotypes and omits some of them. Counted here are around 140,000 clones, around 88% occurring once; the ten biggest clones make up about 17%. The sample taken for sequencing was peripheral blood. All receptors derive from a man aged 50 or older with active or convalescent COVID-19.

This clone came up a few times. This sequence joins TRBV6-5 and TRBJ1-5; perhaps TRBD1 as D (6 bases). Germline CDR1 MNHEY, CDR2 SVGAGI. V was cut by 4 bases and J by 2 bases, with 9 bases left in between. CDR3 length: 14 residues. Written as DNA, the CDR3 is TGTGCCAGCAGTTCCCGACAGGGCAATCAGCCCCAGCATTTT. Protein product: CASSSRQGNQPQHF.

The V gene is TRBV7-8, the J gene TRBJ2-5; TRBD2 matches 7 bases. Germline CDR1 is SGHVS and CDR2 is FQNEAQ. The J segment lost 6 bases and the V segment lost 3 bases, leaving 10 bases of the junction unmatched. The CDR3 loop spans 15 amino acids. The CDR3 loop is CASSFGLGDVKTQYF. The CDR3 region has the DNA TGTGCCAGCAGCTTCGGACTAGGAGATGTGAAGACCCAGTACTTC.

The chain couples TRBV10-2 to TRBJ1-1; 7 bases are a match to TRBD1. This CDR3 has 14 residues. The germline V gene encodes CDR1 WSHSY and CDR2 SAAADI. V lost 1 base, J lost 4 bases, and 3 bases stayed unmatched. CDR3 sequence reads: CASSEYRGGTEAFF. Written as DNA, the CDR3 is TGCGCCAGCAGTGAGTACAGGGGAGGCACTGAAGCTTTCTTT.

The chain joins TRBV5-1 to TRBJ1-5; 9 positions agree with TRBD1. CDR1 and CDR2 (germline): SGHRS, YFSETQ. Trimming at V came to 4 bases and at J to 7 bases, leaving 9 bases not matched to a gene. The CDR3 contains 15 residues. CDR3 loop: CASSLGQGSSQPQHF. The CDR3 DNA is TGCGCCAGCAGCCTCGGACAGGGGAGTTCGCAGCCCCAGCATTTT.

This clone was recorded once. The chain carries TRBV3-1 (or the pseudogene TRBV3-2) and TRBJ2-5, with 9 bases lining up with TRBD2. The CDR3 spans 18 residues. With 4 bases clipped from V and 0 bases from J, the junction kept 12 bases outside the gene matches. From germline, CDR1 is LGHDT and CDR2 YNNKEL (reference sequence). In DNA, the CDR3 is TGTGCCAGCAGCCCGATTCCCCCTAGCGGGGAGCACCAAGAGACCCAGTACTTC. Amino acids: CASSPIPPSGEHQETQYF.

The genes are TRBV19 and TRBJ2-7, with 8 nucleotides matching TRBD1. CDR3 size: 15 residues. After removal of 6 bases from V and 2 bases from J, the junction contained 9 bases not matched to a gene. Germline CDR1 and CDR2: LNHDA and SQIVND (reference sequence). The CDR3: CASSVSTGDPYEQYF. CDR3 coding DNA: TGTGCCAGTAGCGTATCGACAGGGGATCCCTACGAGCAGTACTTC.

V is TRBV7-8 and J is TRBJ1-4; D is possibly TRBD1 (5 bases). The CDR3 consists of 18 residues. The ends were cut back, 0 bases at V and 1 base at J, with 15 bases in the middle. Germline values: CDR1 SGHVS, CDR2 FQNEAQ. The CDR3 DNA reads TGTGCCAGCAGCTTAGCGCGTGGCAGGGCGTTAACTAATGAAAAACTGTTTTTT. It yields the protein CASSLARGRALTNEKLFF.

The rearrangement joins TRBV4-3 to TRBJ1-1; D gene ambiguous. Germline lookup yields CDR1 LGHNA and CDR2 YSLEER. The CDR3 covers 18 residues. The V gene lost 4 bases and the J gene lost 3 bases, with 24 bases spanning the gap. This chain's CDR3 is CASSPLYRGGSGDTEAFF. Written as DNA, the CDR3 is TGCGCCAGCAGCCCCTTGTATCGGGGAGGCTCTGGGGACACTGAAGCTTTCTTT.

This chain connects TRBV18 to TRBJ2-1; TRBD1 is a possible D gene (6 bases). V was cut by 3 bases and J by 5 bases, with 11 bases left in between. The CDR3 extends over 14 amino acids. Germline CDR1 is KGHSH and CDR2 is LQKENI. The CDR3 here is CASSPGQSDNEQFF. Here the CDR3 DNA reads TGTGCCAGCTCACCCGGACAGTCGGACAATGAGCAGTTCTTC.

This clone came up once. The chain uses TRBV19 and TRBJ2-1; TRBD2 agrees at 8 bases. The CDR3 has 15 residues. Trimming removed 6 bases from V and 0 bases from J; junction bases left unmatched: 4. CDR1 is LNHDA and CDR2 is SQIVND in the germline V gene (reference sequence). CDR3 in DNA: TGTGCCAGTAGACTAGCGGCTAGCTCCTACAATGAGCAGTTCTTC. Translation: CASRLAASSYNEQFF.

CDR3 loop: CASSEGRQGGRRETQYF. CDR3 DNA: TGTGCCAGCAGTGAAGGACGGCAGGGGGGACGACGGGAGACCCAGTACTTC. The rearrangement uses TRBV6-1 and TRBJ2-5; D is possibly TRBD1 (7 bases). There are 17 residues in the CDR3. Trimming took off 1 base at V and 5 bases at J, with 20 bases between the two ends. Germline CDR1 MNHNS, CDR2 SASEGT.

This clone appeared a single time. The chain has TRBV30 and TRBJ2-1, with 14 bases that match TRBD2. V lost 8 bases and J lost 7; bases outside the gene matches: 1. There are 12 residues in the CDR3. The germline gives CDR1 GTSNPN, CDR2 SVGIG (reference sequence). CDR3 sequence: CAGTSGSNEQFF. The DNA for the CDR3 is TGTGCCGGGACTAGCGGGAGTAATGAGCAGTTCTTC.

This clone was counted only a few times. The V gene is TRBV24-1, the J gene TRBJ2-4; 7 bases are a match to TRBD1. The CDR3 is made up of 13 amino acids. The ends lost 4 bases at V and 7 bases at J; junction bases unmatched: 3. CDR1 is KGHDR, CDR2 SFDVKD, per germline. As DNA, the CDR3 is TGTGCCACCAGTGACCTGGACAGGAACATTCAGTACTTC. Translation gives CATSDLDRNIQYF.

This clone was observed a single time. The V call is TRBV9, the J call TRBJ2-7, with TRBD2 matching 9 bases. Trimming cost V 3 bases and J 1 base; bases outside gene matches: 5. Germline CDR1 SGDLS, CDR2 YYNGEE. There are 15 residues in the CDR3. CDR3 protein: CASSGSGGPSYEQYF. The CDR3 bases are TGTGCCAGCAGCGGTAGCGGGGGCCCTTCCTACGAGCAGTACTTC. Full variable domain (missing parts from reference TRBV9 and TRBJ2-7): DSGVTQTPKHLITATGQRVTLRCSPRSGDLSVYWYQQSLDQGLQFLIQYYNGEERAKGNILERFSAQQFPDLHSELNLSSLELGDSALYFCASSGSGGPSYEQYFGPGTRLTVT.

This chain connects TRBV24-1 to TRBJ2-5, with D possibly matching TRBD2 (5 bases). Germline CDR1 reads KGHDR; CDR2 reads SFDVKD. The CDR3 runs 17 residues. V lost 2 bases to trimming and J lost 1 base, with 16 bases between them. Written as DNA, the CDR3 is TGTGCCACCAGTGATTCCCGATGGCGCGGGCCCCAAGAGACCCAGTACTTC. Translated: CATSDSRWRGPQETQYF.

The J gene is TRBJ1-1, the V gene TRBV7-8; TRBD1 matches 8 bases. The germline V gene has CDR1 SGHVS and CDR2 FQNEAQ. V dropped 5 bases and J dropped 3; count of bases not matched to a gene: 5. The CDR3 contains 14 residues. CDR3 amino acids: CASSPGTGHTEAFF. CDR3 DNA sequence: TGTGCCAGCAGCCCCGGGACAGGCCACACTGAAGCTTTCTTT.

The chain links TRBV6-5 to TRBJ1-2; 8 positions match TRBD1. This CDR3 spans 15 amino acids. CDR1 is MNHEY and CDR2 is SVGAGI in the germline V gene. V lost 5 bases and J lost 4; bases outside the gene matches: 9. The CDR3 here is CASSRLQGASYGYTF. The CDR3 bases are TGTGCCAGCAGTAGACTCCAGGGGGCTAGCTATGGCTACACCTTC.

This chain links TRBV6-5 with TRBJ1-6, with 7 nucleotides matching TRBD1. The J segment lost 7 bases and the V segment lost 4 bases, leaving 7 bases of the junction unmatched. This CDR3 has 15 amino acids. Germline CDR1 reads MNHEY; CDR2 reads SVGAGI. CDR3 in DNA: TGTGCCAGCAGTTTTACCGGGACAGCCAATTCACCCCTCCACTTT. Its protein product is CASSFTGTANSPLHF.

Note on this clone: The same CDR3 can be traced to other DNA sequences in this sample. The chain has TRBV10-2 and TRBJ2-7, with 9 bases that match TRBD1. The germline V gene has CDR1 WSHSY and CDR2 SAAADI. This CDR3 has 14 amino acids. The V gene end was trimmed by 5 bases and the J gene end by 1 base; junction bases not matched to a gene: 3. As DNA, the CDR3 is TGCGCCAGCAGTACAGGGGGCCCTTCCTACGAGCAGTACTTC. Protein sequence: CASSTGGPSYEQYF.

This chain links TRBV24-1 with TRBJ2-5, with TRBD1 matching 12 bases. After removal of 9 bases from V and 4 bases from J, the junction contained 17 bases not matched to a gene. Germline V gene data show CDR1 as KGHDR and CDR2 as SFDVKD. The CDR3 has 18 residues. The CDR3 protein is CATQSPKGGQGARETQYF. The CDR3, as DNA: TGTGCCACCCAGAGCCCCAAGGGGGGACAGGGGGCTAGAGAGACCCAGTACTTC.

The chain uses TRBV7-8 and TRBJ2-7; D may be TRBD1 (5 bases). This CDR3 has 16 residues. The V gene lost 1 base and the J gene lost 2 bases, with 15 bases spanning the gap. Germline V gene lookup returns CDR1 SGHVS and CDR2 FQNEAQ. CDR3 sequence: CASSLGGAGSPYEQYF. The CDR3 region has the DNA TGTGCCAGCAGCTTAGGGGGTGCAGGGTCCCCCTACGAGCAGTACTTC.

J is TRBJ2-7 and V is TRBV28; a weak D match, TRBD1 (6 bases). V was trimmed by 7 bases and J by 6 bases, leaving 19 bases between them. This CDR3 comprises 14 residues. The V gene's germline CDR1 is MDHEN and CDR2 SYDVKM. CDR3 sequence: CASNRQVVGAEQYF. As DNA, the CDR3 is TGTGCCAGCAACCGACAGGTCGTCGGTGCCGAGCAGTACTTC.

The chain joins TRBV3-1 (or the pseudogene TRBV3-2) to TRBJ1-3; no firm D call. V lost 1 base and J 5 bases, leaving 9 bases between the germline ends. This CDR3 has 14 residues. Looked up from germline, CDR1 is LGHDT and CDR2 is YNNKEL (reference sequence). The CDR3 DNA is TGTGCCAGCAGCCAAGGTCACAGTAGAAACACCATATATTTT. Translating it yields CASSQGHSRNTIYF.

This chain joins TRBV6-5 and TRBJ1-1, with TRBD1 matching 9 bases. V lost 5 bases and J lost 6; bases outside the gene matches: 7. The CDR3 extends over 14 amino acids. The germline V gene has CDR1 MNHEY and CDR2 SVGAGI. This CDR3 reads CASSIRDRVPEAFF. The CDR3, as DNA: TGTGCCAGCAGTATCCGGGACAGGGTTCCTGAAGCTTTCTTT.

This chain joins TRBV10-1 and TRBJ1-1, with 8 bases fitting TRBD1. V lost 3 bases to trimming and J lost 0 bases; unmatched junction nucleotides: 6. Germline V gives CDR1 WNHNN, CDR2 SYGVQD (reference sequence). The CDR3 sequence is 16 residues long. CDR3 sequence (DNA): TGCGCCAGCAGTGATGGGACAGGTGTTTTGAACACTGAAGCTTTCTTT. Translation gives CASSDGTGVLNTEAFF.

The chain carries TRBV5-1 and TRBJ1-1; TRBD1 matches 9 bases. The CDR3 length is 17 residues. The germline V gene has CDR1 SGHRS and CDR2 YFSETQ. The V segment lost 0 bases and the J segment 6 bases; nucleotides outside the gene matches: 12. The CDR3 DNA sequence: TGCGCCAGCAGCTTGGCCACGACAGGGGGAAGGGCCGCTGAAGCTTTCTTT. Its protein product is CASSLATTGGRAAEAFF.